These 15 T cell receptor beta chains originate from one sample sequenced in a study of T-cell memory formation after mild COVID-19. TCRdb recomputed calls from the 5' RACE reads with MiXCR, one row per CDR3 protein. The sample includes approximately 250,000 distinct CDR3 sequences, over 15% seen only once; the top ten take more than 20%. The sequenced sample consisted of PBMCs or a T cell subset sorted from them (not recorded which). These TCRs come from a man aged 18 to 29 who had mild COVID-19 (a few samples of this study predate the infection). Cell type and time point are not known.

The V call is TRBV12-3 or TRBV12-4, the J call TRBJ2-7, with D unresolved. The V gene lost 9 bases and the J gene lost 2 bases, with 14 bases spanning the gap. The CDR3 sequence is 13 residues long. The CDR3 reads CASQTGLAYEQYF. CDR3 bases: TGTGCCAGTCAGACGGGCCTAGCCTACGAGCAGTACTTC.

This clonotype was observed a handful of times. The gene calls are TRBV7-9 and TRBJ2-1; TRBD2 matches at 13 bases. CDR1 is SEHNR and CDR2 is FQNEAQ in the germline V gene (reference sequence). J gave up 0 bases and V 4 bases, and 6 bases lay outside the gene matches. The CDR3 extends over 18 amino acids. CDR3 loop: CASSWGLAGRSSYNEQFF. In DNA, the CDR3 is TGTGCCAGCAGCTGGGGACTAGCGGGGAGAAGCTCCTACAATGAGCAGTTCTTC.

This clonotype turned up a few times. The chain recombines TRBV19 with TRBJ1-2; the D gene is possibly TRBD1 (5 bases). V lost 7 bases to trimming and J lost 4 bases, with 13 bases between them. Germline CDR1 reads LNHDA; CDR2 reads SQIVND (reference sequence). The CDR3 has 13 residues. The chain's CDR3 is CASNPPQGYGYTF. The CDR3 DNA reads TGTGCCAGTAATCCGCCGCAGGGCTATGGCTACACCTTC.

This clonotype has only a few counts. CDR3 region: CSGVGDGELFF. The CDR3 region has the DNA TGCAGCGGGGTGGGGGACGGGGAGCTGTTTTTT. V usage is TRBV29-1 and J usage is TRBJ2-2; either TRBD1 or TRBD2 may supply D (5 bases each). CDR3 length: 11 amino acids. Trimming took 7 bases from V and 7 from J, leaving 10 bases between them. Germline V CDR1 and CDR2: SQVTM, ANQGSEA.

This clonotype was found a few times. V is TRBV11-2 and J is TRBJ2-2; D unclear. Trimming pared 3 bases from V and 4 bases from J, leaving 9 bases between. Germline values: CDR1 SGHAT, CDR2 FQNNGV. CDR3 length equals 14 residues. CDR3 sequence: CASSFSASTGELFF. The CDR3 coding sequence is TGTGCCAGCAGCTTCTCTGCGTCCACCGGGGAGCTGTTTTTT.

V is TRBV5-1 and J is TRBJ1-2; TRBD1 might be the D (5 bases). Germline CDR1 is SGHRS and CDR2 is YFSETQ. The length of the CDR3 is 12 residues. Trimming took 7 bases from V and 8 from J, leaving 15 bases between them. CDR3: CASAGGKGGYTF. Here the CDR3 DNA reads TGCGCCAGCGCTGGGGGGAAGGGAGGCTACACCTTC.

The rearrangement uses TRBV7-3 and TRBJ1-6; D unresolved. Trimming removed 5 bases from V and 9 bases from J, with 11 bases in between. The CDR3 covers 13 residues. Germline values: CDR1 SGHTA, CDR2 FQGTGA. In nucleotides, the CDR3 is TGTGCCAGCAGCCCAGCTCAAGGTTCACCCCTCCACTTT. Translation gives CASSPAQGSPLHF.

This clonotype was seen only a few times. The rearrangement uses TRBV29-1 and TRBJ1-2; 8 positions match TRBD1. The CDR3 has 14 residues. Trimming cost V 5 bases and J 2 bases; bases outside gene matches: 7. In germline, CDR1 is SQVTM, CDR2 ANQGSEA. In DNA, the CDR3 is TGCAGCGTTCGGACAGGGCTCGCAAACTATGGCTACACCTTC. Translating it yields CSVRTGLANYGYTF.

The CDR3: CASSLSSSYEQYV. The CDR3 DNA follows: TGTGCCAGCAGCTTATCTTCCAGCTACGAGCAGTACGTC. V usage is TRBV7-9 and J usage is TRBJ2-7; D gene ambiguous. CDR1 is SEHNR, CDR2 FQNEAQ, per germline (reference sequence). V shed 2 bases and J shed 3 bases, with 8 bases lying between them. CDR3 length equals 13 residues.

The V gene is TRBV4-1, the J gene TRBJ2-2; 9 positions match TRBD2. The V segment lost 4 bases and the J segment 0 bases; nucleotides outside the gene matches: 3. Germline CDR1 reads MGHRA; CDR2 reads YSYEKL. This CDR3 region has 16 residues. This CDR3 reads CASSLSGGPNTGELFF. For the CDR3, the DNA is TGCGCCAGCAGCCTTAGCGGGGGCCCGAACACCGGGGAGCTGTTTTTT.

The chain is built from TRBV7-8 and TRBJ2-7, with 7 nucleotides matching TRBD1. CDR1 is SGHVS, CDR2 FQNEAQ, per germline. Unmatched junction bases numbered 10, after V lost 5 bases and J lost 6 bases. The CDR3 is 14 residues long. The CDR3 DNA follows: TGTGCCAGCAGCCTCTTGACAGGGAATCTCGAGCAGTACGTC. Translated: CASSLLTGNLEQYV.

This clonotype showed up many times. The gene calls are TRBV11-2 and TRBJ2-1; D assignment may be TRBD1 or TRBD2 (6 bases each). This CDR3 spans 16 amino acids. From germline, CDR1 is SGHAT and CDR2 FQNNGV. V lost 7 bases and J 7 bases, leaving 23 bases between the germline ends. CDR3 amino acids: CASTKRGAGGGNEQFF. CDR3 coding DNA: TGTGCCAGCACTAAAAGGGGGGCAGGAGGAGGAAATGAGCAGTTCTTC.

This clonotype was seen only a few times. This rearrangement joins TRBV4-1 to TRBJ1-4; D may be TRBD1 (6 bases). The CDR3 contains 17 residues. Germline loops: CDR1 MGHRA, CDR2 YSYEKL. Trimming stripped 4 bases from V and 3 bases from J, with 18 bases between. CDR3 residues: CASSPLLKGVSNEKLFF. The CDR3 nucleotides are TGCGCCAGCAGCCCTCTCTTAAAGGGGGTATCTAATGAAAAACTGTTTTTT.

The chain couples TRBV4-1 to TRBJ1-5; no reliable D call. The germline gives CDR1 MGHRA, CDR2 YSYEKL. The CDR3 consists of 14 residues. V was shortened by 1 base and J by 3 bases, with 7 bases between the two germline ends. The CDR3 DNA follows: TGCGCCAGCAGCCAAGTATTGGACAATCAGCCCCAGCATTTT. Its translation: CASSQVLDNQPQHF.

In this sample, this clonotype turned up many times. V gene TRBV5-1 combines with J gene TRBJ2-7, with 8 nucleotides matching TRBD1. CDR3 size: 13 residues. The germline CDR1 and CDR2 sequences are SGHRS and YFSETQ. V shed 6 bases, J shed 2 bases, and the junction held 4 bases outside the gene matches. CDR3 amino acids: CASTDRGAYEQYF. CDR3 sequence (DNA): TGCGCCAGCACAGACAGGGGTGCCTACGAGCAGTACTTC.